The subject of this entry is one TCR beta chain. Antigen unknown. J was trimmed by 5 bases and V by 5 bases; bases with no gene match: 11. Germline V lookup: CDR1 SEHNR, CDR2 FQNEAQ (reference sequence). There are 17 residues in the CDR3. This sample is part of a study of T cell responses to AZD1222 COVID-19 vaccine. Study-wide points: Baseline serostatus was positive in only six AZD1222 recipients. Two doses of AZD1222 preceded a rise in Spike-specific TCR breadth and depth. Nearly half of the spike-specific TCRs reportedly recognize variant regions that carry no mutations.

Sequencing used immunoSEQ multiplex PCR; TCRdb keeps in-frame clones, though not all of them. The sample lists 45,000 to 65,000 clones; about 87% were seen once. This chain links TRBV7-9 with TRBJ2-3; 12 bases are shared with TRBD2. The origin of this receptor is an adult who received the AZD1222 COVID-19 vaccine. Sequenced here: peripheral blood, sampled 28 days after the second AZD1222 dose. The CDR3 bases are TGTGCCAGCAGCCCGTCAAGACTAGCGGGAGATAGAGATACGCAGTATTTT. This translates into CASSPSRLAGDRDTQYF.